This TCR beta chain originates from a study of vaccination and CD4 T cells after COVID-19. Study information: Spike peptides, overlapping and drawn from SARS-CoV-2, HCoV-NL63, HCoV-OC43 and HCoV-229E, were used to stimulate cells. In the control cultures, a CEFX pool, an HIV-1 Nef pool, or no peptide was supplied.

Study results and caveats: Convalescent patients displayed a median about 90% of reactive clones emerging only post-vaccination. The median SARS-CoV-2-reactive clonotype number increased from around 19 to 38, without statistical significance.

This clonotype has only a few counts. No antigen is known for it. The CDR3 runs 14 residues. Germline values: CDR1 MNHEY, CDR2 SMNVEV (reference sequence). Trimming shortened V by 3 bases and J by 6 bases, and 14 bases separated the two germline ends. Treatment described: approximately nine-day PBMC culture with coronavirus spike peptide pools or control peptides (ViraFEST assay). An Oncomine TCR Beta short-read assay was used to sequence the DNA from cultured CD4+ T cells. In TCRdb, the PCR reads were re-called with MiXCR into one record per CDR3 protein. Among approximately 8,400 distinct CDR3 sequences listed, more than 55% were seen once.

Input material: CD4+ T cells from blood, cultured in vitro. The chain employs TRBV27 and TRBJ1-1; D is uncertain. This clonotype was sampled from a human donor who had recovered from COVID-19. The CDR3 sequence: CASSFSGQVPEAFF. The CDR3 DNA reads TGTGCCAGCAGTTTTTCTGGCCAGGTGCCTGAAGCTTTCTTT.